These 9 T cell receptor beta chains came from one sample sequenced in a study of shared clonotypes between healthy human individuals. The method was immunoSEQ multiplex PCR; TCRdb's version includes in-frame clones alone and lacks a portion of them. Among millions of clones listed, approximately 92% were seen once. Sequenced: naive CD4+ T cells sorted from blood. The subset is: CD45RA+ positively selected. The source is a young man in good health.

Here the CDR3 reads CSGGMNTEAFF. In DNA form, the CDR3 reads TGCAGCGGGGGGATGAACACTGAAGCTTTCTTT. This chain uses TRBV29-1 with TRBJ1-1; D is perhaps TRBD1 (5 bases). Trimming took off 7 bases at V and 0 bases at J, with 6 bases between the two ends. The CDR3 contains 11 residues. Germline assignment: CDR1 SQVTM and CDR2 ANQGSEA.

This clone was counted a few times. The same CDR3 also results from other DNA sequences found in this sample. J is TRBJ1-1 and V is TRBV2; D unresolved. This CDR3 comprises 13 residues. V lost 6 bases to trimming and J lost 2 bases, with 10 bases between them. Germline CDR1 is SNHLY and CDR2 is FYNNEI. Here the CDR3 DNA reads TGTGCCAGCAGCGGCACAGCTAACACTGAAGCTTTCTTT. As protein: CASSGTANTEAFF.

The V gene is TRBV7-9, the J gene TRBJ2-1; 10 nucleotides align to TRBD2. With 6 bases clipped from V and 0 bases from J, the junction kept 5 bases outside the gene matches. Germline-derived CDR1 and CDR2 are SEHNR and FQNEAQ (reference sequence). This CDR3 is 16 amino acids long. The CDR3 loop reads CASSRTSGPSYNEQFF. DNA for the CDR3: TGTGCCAGCAGTAGGACTAGCGGTCCCTCCTACAATGAGCAGTTCTTC. Full variable domain (missing parts from reference TRBV7-9 and TRBJ2-1): DTGVSQNPRHKITKRGQNVTFRCDPISEHNRLYWYRQTLGQGPEFLTYFQNEAQLEKSRLLSDRFSAERPKGSFSTLEIQRTEQGDSAMYLCASSRTSGPSYNEQFFGPGTRLTVL.

The rearrangement links TRBV29-1 to TRBJ2-3; 8 nucleotides match TRBD2. CDR1 is SQVTM and CDR2 is ANQGSEA in the germline V gene. This CDR3 comprises 15 residues. J lost 6 bases, V lost 1 base, and 9 bases had no gene match. The CDR3 region has the DNA TGCAGCGTTGAAGTGGGGACTAGTTCAACCGATACGCAGTATTTT. Translating it yields CSVEVGTSSTDTQYF.

This chain links TRBV10-2 with TRBJ2-7, with a possible D match to TRBD1 (5 bases). The V end was cut by 2 bases, the J end by 5 bases, with 16 bases between. Germline loops: CDR1 WSHSY, CDR2 SAAADI. There are 15 residues in the CDR3. For the CDR3, the DNA is TGCGCCAGCAGTGAGAGATTACAGGATAACGACGAGCAGTACTTC. It yields the protein CASSERLQDNDEQYF.

The chain carries TRBV5-3 and TRBJ1-4; D is ambiguous. TRBV5-3 is designated an ORF whose function remains uncertain. The CDR3 is 16 amino acids. V lost 5 bases and J 0 bases, leaving 14 bases between the germline ends. The CDR3: CARRREEGPTNEKLFF. As DNA, the CDR3 is TGTGCCAGAAGGAGGGAGGAGGGCCCAACTAATGAAAAACTGTTTTTT.

This chain uses TRBV7-6 with TRBJ1-1; D is undetermined. Germline V gene lookup returns CDR1 SGHVS and CDR2 FNYEAQ. This CDR3 has 16 residues. The V gene lost 5 bases and the J gene lost 0 bases, with 16 bases spanning the gap. The CDR3 DNA follows: TGTGCCAGCAGCCTCACCTACGGACGGATGAACACTGAAGCTTTCTTT. Encoded protein: CASSLTYGRMNTEAFF.

This clone was observed a few times. Other DNA variants within this sample encode the same CDR3. The chain carries TRBV10-3 and TRBJ1-1; D ambiguous. The germline V gene encodes CDR1 ENHRY and CDR2 SYGVKD. Trimming took 3 bases from V and 1 from J, leaving 6 bases between them. The CDR3 length is 13 residues. The CDR3 here is CAISDPANTEAFF. The DNA for the CDR3 is TGTGCCATCAGTGATCCAGCGAACACTGAAGCTTTCTTT.

The chain uses TRBV6-1 and TRBJ2-7; D call uncertain. Germline V CDR1 and CDR2: MNHNS, SASEGT. The length of the CDR3 is 12 residues. V lost 5 bases and J lost 2, with 7 bases in between. CDR3 nucleotides: TGTGCCAGCAGTCCACAGACCTACGAGCAGTACTTC. It specifies CASSPQTYEQYF.